Listed here are 13 T cell receptor beta chains from one sample, sequenced in a study of Graves' ophthalmopathy and Graves' hyperthyroidism. RNA transcripts yielded amplified TCR beta CDR3 regions. HTBI-primed RT-PCR formed the first round, and a multiplex PCR formed the second. TCRdb reanalysed the multiplex PCR reads using MiXCR and keeps one entry per CDR3 protein. The sample records approximately 640,000 distinct CDR3 sequences, under 50% being singletons. The specimen sequenced was peripheral blood. Receptor source: an adult man with Graves' ophthalmopathy.

A few counts support this clonotype. The CDR3 region has the DNA TGTGCCAGCTCACGGGGGACAGTCTCCTACGAGCAGTACTTC. Translated, it gives CASSRGTVSYEQYF. This sequence joins TRBV12-3 or TRBV12-4 and TRBJ2-7; a possible D gene is TRBD1 (7 bases). V was shortened by 8 bases and J by 0 bases, with 14 bases between the two germline ends. CDR3 length: 14 residues.

The chain has TRBV20-1 and TRBJ2-5, with D possibly matching TRBD1 (5 bases). The V end lost 0 bases, the J end lost 1 base, and 15 bases lay between the germline ends. This CDR3 has 16 amino acids. CDR1 DFQATT and CDR2 SNEGSKA come from the germline V gene (reference sequence). CDR3 coding DNA: TGCAGTGCTAGAGATAGGGCAGGGATAACCCAAGAGACCCAGTACTTC. As protein: CSARDRAGITQETQYF.

As regards this clonotype: A much larger clone differs by one base, so this may be a read error. This chain uses TRBV10-3 with TRBJ2-7, with 9 bases that match TRBD2. Germline CDR1 reads ENHRY; CDR2 reads SYGVKD. This CDR3 is 16 amino acids long. CDR3 bases: TGTGCCAGCAGTTTCGCCTTAGCGGGAGAATCCTACGGGCAGTACTTC. The encoded protein is CASSFALAGESYGQYF.

Points on this clonotype: The junction departs from germline at one end; a sequencing error may be responsible. This chain joins TRBV10-3 and TRBJ1-6, with D perhaps matching TRBD1 (5 bases). CDR1 and CDR2 (germline): ENHRY, SYGVKD. The CDR3 covers 14 residues. CDR3 in DNA: TGTGCCAGCAGTGGACCCGGGGGTAATTCACCCCTCCACTTT. This gives the protein CASSGPGGNSPLHF.

Comments on this clonotype: A junction end diverges from the germline sequence, so it may reflect a read error. J is TRBJ1-5 and V is TRBV5-4; D is unclear. This CDR3 is built from 16 residues. Germline V gene sequence: CDR1 SGHNT, CDR2 YYREEE (reference sequence). This chain's CDR3 is CASSQDSTDSNQPQHF. The CDR3 DNA follows: TGCGCCAGCAGCCAAGATTCCACGGATAGCAATCAGCCCCAGCATTTT.

This sequence joins TRBV9 and TRBJ2-7, with TRBD2 matching over 12 bases. The CDR3 extends over 15 amino acids. Germline CDR1 SGDLS, CDR2 YYNGEE. With V trimmed by 0 bases and J by 5 bases, 3 bases remained unmatched. This CDR3 reads CASSVGTSGIDEQYF. The CDR3 DNA reads TGTGCCAGCAGCGTAGGGACTAGCGGGATCGACGAGCAGTACTTC.

The rearrangement uses TRBV25-1 and TRBJ2-3; 8 positions match TRBD2. Germline V lookup: CDR1 MGHDK, CDR2 SYGVNS. J lost 5 bases, V lost 6 bases, and 10 bases had no gene match. The CDR3 runs 15 residues. CDR3 bases: TGTGCCAGCAGCAGAAATAGCGGGACCCAAGATACGCAGTATTTT. Its translation is CASSRNSGTQDTQYF.

This clonotype has a handful of counts. The rearrangement uses TRBV5-1 and TRBJ2-7; D possibly corresponds to TRBD2 (6 bases). The CDR3 is 15 amino acids. V lost 3 bases and J 0 bases, leaving 13 bases between the germline ends. Germline assignment: CDR1 SGHRS and CDR2 YFSETQ. The CDR3 region has the DNA TGCGCCAGCAGCTGGATGGCGGGGTCCTCCTACGAGCAGTACTTC. Translated, it gives CASSWMAGSSYEQYF. Using reference TRBV5-1 and TRBJ2-7 for the parts outside the CDR3, the full variable domain is KAGVTQTPRYLIKTRGQQVTLSCSPISGHRSVSWYQQTPGQGLQFLFEYFSETQRNKGNFPGRFSGRQFSNSRSEMNVSTLELGDSALYLCASSWMAGSSYEQYFGPGTRLTVT.

In this sample, this clonotype turned up many times. This sequence joins TRBV7-9 and TRBJ1-4; D perhaps matches TRBD1 (5 bases). CDR3 length equals 16 residues. Per germline, CDR1 SEHNR and CDR2 FQNEAQ (reference sequence). Deletions cut 1 base from V and 1 base from J, with 10 bases between. In nucleotides, the CDR3 is TGTGCCAGCAGCTTAGTTTCGGGGGGAACTAATGAAAAACTGTTTTTT. Amino acids: CASSLVSGGTNEKLFF.

This clonotype has just a few counts. The chain joins TRBV20-1 to TRBJ2-7; TRBD1 or TRBD2 may be the D gene (6 bases each). V lost 0 bases and J lost 7, with 19 bases in between. The CDR3 consists of 15 residues. The germline V gene encodes CDR1 DFQATT and CDR2 SNEGSKA (reference sequence). The CDR3 DNA reads as TGCAGTGCTAGAGATCTCCGGGTTTTAGGGGGGGAGCAGTACTTC. Protein: CSARDLRVLGGEQYF.

As to this clonotype: Just one base apart from a much larger clone, this may be a read error. CDR3 residues: CASSGQAAAYEQYF. CDR3 bases: TGTGCCAGCAGTGGACAGGCTGCGGCCTACGAGCAGTACTTC. V usage is TRBV7-9 and J usage is TRBJ2-7; TRBD1 matches 7 bases. V shed 6 bases and J 2 bases; nucleotides not matched to a gene: 7. This CDR3 is 14 amino acids long. Germline CDR1 reads SEHNR; CDR2 reads FQNEAQ (reference sequence).

This clonotype was seen a single time. A much bigger clone sits one base away, suggesting this may be a read error. The J gene is TRBJ1-2, the V gene TRBV6-1; D not resolved. Germline CDR1 MNHNS, CDR2 SASEGT. The CDR3 runs 12 residues. The V and J ends lost 4 bases and 6 bases respectively, with 9 bases between them. CDR3 DNA: TGTGCCAGCAGTGGAAGGACGCATGGCTACACCTTC. The encoded protein is CASSGRTHGYTF.

This sequence joins TRBV9 and TRBJ2-5; D perhaps matches TRBD2 (7 bases). The J call may not be correct, given that the DNA end is closer to TRBJ2-1. From germline, CDR1 is SGDLS and CDR2 YYNGEE. The length of the CDR3 is 12 residues. The CDR3 here is CASRGGGDEQFF. The CDR3 nucleotides read TGTGCCAGCAGAGGGGGGGGAGATGAGCAGTTCTTC.